The sample holds one count of the clone carrying this TCR beta chain. The antigen is unknown. Germline V gene data show CDR1 as MDHEN and CDR2 as SYDVKM. This CDR3 is built from 17 residues. Trimming removed 7 bases from V and 1 base from J; junction bases left unmatched: 16. The data stem from a study of shared clonotypes between healthy human individuals. About the research overall: Three plates each covered CD4 naive and memory; CD8 naive two, CD8 memory one.

Overall study results and limits: Genetic and exposure-history diversity was limited by the few donors. Clonotype sharing among donors likely depends on sequencing depth. Sorted-subset sequencing, rarefaction showed, was incomplete despite large depth.

Measured with immunoSEQ multiplex PCR; TCRdb has only the in-frame clones, and not every one. Here the sample spans about 1.1 million clones, 60% to 80% being singletons. This TCR came from a man between 18 and 35 years old in good health. Some clones in this sample may be carry-over from other donors' samples. Sequenced sample: memory CD4+ T cells from PBMCs. Regarding subset: CD45RA-negative fraction. The chain links TRBV28 to TRBJ2-7, with 7 bases aligning to TRBD2. This CDR3 is CASTPNGGRADSYEQYF. CDR3 sequence (DNA): TGTGCCAGCACCCCCAATGGGGGGAGGGCCGATTCCTACGAGCAGTACTTC.